The 23 T cell receptor beta chains below come from one sample, sequenced in a study of blood T cell repertoires in COVID-19. Data came from immunoSEQ multiplex PCR; TCRdb stores just in-frame clones and leaves some out. The sample records 300,000 or so clones, around 87% being singletons. Sequencing was done on a sample of peripheral blood. The receptors originated from a woman aged 40 to 50 who had recovered from COVID-19.

This clone has a single count. The chain uses TRBV7-9 and TRBJ2-1; 11 positions match TRBD2. The CDR3 contains 17 residues. CDR1 is SEHNR and CDR2 is FQNEAQ in the germline V gene (reference sequence). With V trimmed by 5 bases and J by 3 bases, 9 bases remained unmatched. The CDR3 region is CASSPDTGTSGYNEQFF. The DNA for the CDR3 is TGTGCCAGCAGCCCAGACACCGGGACTAGCGGCTACAATGAGCAGTTCTTC. Filled out from reference TRBV7-9 and TRBJ2-1, the complete variable domain reads DTGVSQNPRHKITKRGQNVTFRCDPISEHNRLYWYRQTLGQGPEFLTYFQNEAQLEKSRLLSDRFSAERPKGSFSTLEIQRTEQGDSAMYLCASSPDTGTSGYNEQFFGPGTRLTVL.

The rearrangement links TRBV27 to TRBJ1-2; D uncertain. CDR1 MNHEY and CDR2 SMNVEV come from the germline V gene (reference sequence). The CDR3 length is 14 residues. Trimming removed 5 bases at V and 4 bases at J, with 14 bases between. CDR3 sequence reads: CASSPDGRFYGYTF. Here the CDR3 DNA reads TGTGCCAGCAGTCCCGATGGCAGGTTCTATGGCTACACCTTC.

This chain links TRBV24-1 with TRBJ1-5; a weak D match, TRBD1 (5 bases). The germline V gene has CDR1 KGHDR and CDR2 SFDVKD. The CDR3 consists of 15 residues. Trimming shortened V by 3 bases and J by 9 bases, and 17 bases separated the two germline ends. CDR3 amino acids: CATSDPSGGGWPQHF. The CDR3 region has the DNA TGTGCCACCAGTGATCCCTCCGGGGGGGGATGGCCCCAGCATTTT.

This clone was observed many times. This chain connects TRBV2 to TRBJ2-5; D unresolved. CDR1 and CDR2 from the germline V gene are SNHLY and FYNNEI. The CDR3 is 13 amino acids. V was cut by 7 bases and J by 1 base, with 10 bases left in between. For the CDR3, the DNA is TGTGCCAGCAATGGGCCCTTCCAAGAGACCCAGTACTTC. Protein: CASNGPFQETQYF.

This sequence joins TRBV9 and TRBJ2-2, with 8 nucleotides matching TRBD2. V was pared by 5 bases and J by 4 bases, with 7 bases of the junction left unmatched. The CDR3 loop spans 15 amino acids. Germline V gives CDR1 SGDLS, CDR2 YYNGEE. The CDR3 here is CASRPPGTSTGELFF. CDR3 sequence (DNA): TGTGCCAGCAGGCCCCCCGGGACTAGCACCGGGGAGCTGTTTTTT.

This clone was picked up a small number of times. This rearrangement joins TRBV18 to TRBJ1-3; 7 bases match TRBD1. V trimming: 6 bases; J trimming: 9 bases; junction bases outside the gene matches: 14. Germline CDR1 and CDR2: KGHSH and LQKENI. This CDR3 region has 15 residues. The CDR3, as DNA: TGTGCCAGCTCTCCGCCGGGACAGCCGTCCATCACCATATATTTT. Translated: CASSPPGQPSITIYF.

The chain carries TRBV9 and TRBJ2-3; weak D call: TRBD1 (6 bases). The CDR3 is 15 residues long. Germline values: CDR1 SGDLS, CDR2 YYNGEE. The V end lost 5 bases, the J end lost 2 bases, and 15 bases lay between the germline ends. In DNA form, the CDR3 reads TGTGCCAGCAGGTCCAGGGACACCTTCACAGATACGCAGTATTTT. Its translation: CASRSRDTFTDTQYF.

The chain uses TRBV6-5 and TRBJ1-5; a weak D match, TRBD1 (5 bases). In germline, CDR1 is MNHEY, CDR2 SVGAGI. The CDR3 length is 13 residues. V lost 4 bases and J lost 7, with 11 bases in between. CDR3 amino acids: CASSLQAHQPQHF. The CDR3 DNA reads as TGTGCCAGCAGTTTACAGGCACACCAGCCCCAGCATTTT.

The rearrangement links TRBV6-1 to TRBJ2-7; 9 bases fit TRBD1. CDR1 is MNHNS and CDR2 is SASEGT in the germline V gene. CDR3 size: 14 residues. V lost 7 bases to trimming and J lost 1 base; unmatched junction nucleotides: 5. The CDR3 region is CASTGDRVSYEQYF. In DNA form, the CDR3 reads TGTGCCAGCACCGGGGACAGGGTTTCCTACGAGCAGTACTTC.

The chain is built from TRBV5-4 and TRBJ2-6; tentative D call: TRBD1 (6 bases). Germline V gives CDR1 SGHNT, CDR2 YYREEE (reference sequence). The CDR3 length is 17 residues. Trimming pared 2 bases from V and 8 bases from J, leaving 20 bases between. DNA of the CDR3: TGTGCCAGCAGCTTCCGGGACACTCGTCTGGGGCCCAACGTCCTGACTTTC. As protein: CASSFRDTRLGPNVLTF.

V usage is TRBV5-6 and J usage is TRBJ1-2; D is uncertain. The CDR3 loop spans 12 amino acids. Germline loops: CDR1 SGHDT, CDR2 YYEEEE. Trimming pared 2 bases from V and 7 bases from J, leaving 9 bases between. For the CDR3, the DNA is TGTGCCAGCAGCTTTATCCTTTCTGGCTACACCTTC. It specifies CASSFILSGYTF.

The chain joins TRBV7-2 to TRBJ1-2, with TRBD1 matching 9 bases. There are 14 residues in the CDR3. V trimming: 4 bases; J trimming: 8 bases; junction bases outside the gene matches: 8. Germline V gene lookup returns CDR1 SGHTA and CDR2 FQGNSA. CDR3 sequence (DNA): TGTGCCAGCAGCTCCCGGGACAGGGCTCGGGGCTACACCTTC. It codes for CASSSRDRARGYTF.

The chain carries TRBV2 and TRBJ2-3, with TRBD2 as a possible D gene (6 bases). Germline V gene lookup returns CDR1 SNHLY and CDR2 FYNNEI. Trimming cost V 8 bases and J 5 bases, with 17 bases left between them. The CDR3 sequence is 14 residues long. The CDR3 nucleotides read TGTGCCAGCCCCAACGGCCAGGGAGGAGATACGCAGTATTTT. Residues: CASPNGQGGDTQYF.

This clone was recorded only once. The rearrangement links TRBV4-1 to TRBJ1-4, with no clear D. V lost 5 bases and J 7 bases, leaving 20 bases between the germline ends. The length of the CDR3 is 16 residues. Germline V gene data show CDR1 as MGHRA and CDR2 as YSYEKL. The CDR3 DNA follows: TGCGCCAGCAGCTCCCGGGAGGTGGGCAGCGGTGAAAAACTGTTTTTT. Translated: CASSSREVGSGEKLFF.

This clone was counted a single time. The V call is TRBV9, the J call TRBJ1-2; no firm D call. With 4 bases removed from V and 8 bases from J, the gap between germline ends came to 9 bases. Germline CDR1 SGDLS, CDR2 YYNGEE. The CDR3 totals 11 residues. CDR3 nucleotides: TGTGCCAGCAGCCCCTCGGGAGGCTACACCTTC. It yields the protein CASSPSGGYTF.

The V gene is TRBV4-2, the J gene TRBJ2-1; no reliable D call. This CDR3 comprises 16 residues. Between the trimmed V and J ends, which lost 4 bases and 6 bases, there was a span of 19 bases. Germline CDR1 reads LGHNA; CDR2 reads YNFKEQ. The CDR3 region is CASSPPLSRNGNEQFF. In nucleotides, the CDR3 is TGTGCCAGCAGCCCTCCCCTTAGTCGAAACGGCAATGAGCAGTTCTTC.

This chain uses TRBV10-3 with TRBJ1-1; 8 bases are shared with TRBD1. CDR1 and CDR2 (germline): ENHRY, SYGVKD. The CDR3 contains 14 residues. The ends lost 5 bases at V and 2 bases at J; junction bases unmatched: 4. CDR3 protein: CAISPGQGNTEAFF. Here the CDR3 DNA reads TGTGCCATCAGTCCCGGACAGGGTAACACTGAAGCTTTCTTT.

The V and J genes are TRBV27 and TRBJ1-6, with D maybe TRBD1 (5 bases). This CDR3 comprises 15 residues. The germline V gene encodes CDR1 MNHEY and CDR2 SMNVEV (reference sequence). V lost 3 bases, J lost 6 bases, and 12 bases lay in between. In DNA, the CDR3 is TGTGCCAGCAGTTTCATGCAGGGAGGTAATTCACCCCTCCACTTT. Its protein is CASSFMQGGNSPLHF.

This sequence joins TRBV5-4 and TRBJ2-2; D is unclear. Germline CDR1 SGHNT, CDR2 YYREEE (reference sequence). The CDR3 runs 13 residues. The V gene lost 0 bases and the J gene lost 7 bases, with 7 bases spanning the gap. The CDR3 spells CASSLGGIGELFF. Here the CDR3 DNA reads TGTGCCAGCAGCTTGGGAGGTATCGGGGAGCTGTTTTTT.

V and J are TRBV9 and TRBJ1-2, with a tentative D call TRBD1 (5 bases). V was shortened by 0 bases and J by 7 bases, with 16 bases between the two germline ends. The CDR3 has 15 residues. Per germline, CDR1 SGDLS and CDR2 YYNGEE. The CDR3: CASSVESAREGGYTF. CDR3 nucleotides: TGTGCCAGCAGCGTAGAGTCCGCCAGGGAGGGTGGCTACACCTTC.

This chain uses TRBV15 with TRBJ2-5, with D tentatively TRBD2 (7 bases). CDR1 is LNHNV and CDR2 is YYDKDF in the germline V gene (reference sequence). This CDR3 has 17 amino acids. The ends were cut back, 1 base at V and 5 bases at J, with 20 bases in the middle. The CDR3 DNA is TGTGCCACCAGCAGAGGAGGGGGGGATGCCCGGGCGGAGACCCAGTACTTC. This translates into CATSRGGGDARAETQYF.

The chain is built from TRBV5-4 and TRBJ1-2, with D tentatively TRBD1 (5 bases). CDR3 length equals 13 residues. In germline, CDR1 is SGHNT, CDR2 YYREEE (reference sequence). V dropped 1 base and J dropped 9 bases, with 13 bases sitting between them. This CDR3 reads CASSLYGGERYTF. CDR3 bases: TGTGCCAGCAGCTTGTATGGGGGGGAACGCTACACCTTC.

This clone was detected only a few times. The chain has TRBV12-3 or TRBV12-4 and TRBJ2-7; the match to TRBD1 covers 7 bases. This CDR3 spans 12 amino acids. The V gene end was trimmed by 6 bases and the J gene end by 6 bases; junction bases not matched to a gene: 5. In DNA, the CDR3 is TGTGCCAGCAGCCTGACAGGGCGCGAGCAGTACTTC. Amino acids: CASSLTGREQYF.